Shown below are 17 T cell receptor beta chains from a single sample sequenced in a study of tumor and adjacent non-tumor tissue in lung cancer. The library came from three nested PCR rounds adapted from ARM-PCR protocols. Via MiXCR, TCRdb re-called the multiplex PCR reads, giving one row per CDR3 protein. This table has fewer than 150,000 distinct CDR3 sequences, around 67% appearing once. No cell sorting was done before RNA was extracted from the tissue. Sequencing was done on a sample of lung tumor tissue. These receptors originate from a man aged 60 to 69 with small cell lung cancer.

Note on this clonotype: Compared with germline, one end of the junction differs, possibly owing to a read error. This chain connects TRBV4-1 to TRBJ2-3, with TRBD1 identical over 11 bases. The V gene's germline CDR1 is MGHRA and CDR2 YSYEKL. The CDR3 is 17 amino acids. CDR3 in DNA: TGCGCCAGCAGCCAAGAAGACGGGACAGGGGGATCGGATACGCGGTATTTT. Its translation is CASSQEDGTGGSDTRYF.

For this clonotype: One end of the junction fails to match germline, which may point to a read error. The chain recombines TRBV6-6 with TRBJ1-6; D is unclear. Germline-derived CDR1 and CDR2 are MNHNY and SVGAGI (reference sequence). CDR3 size: 12 residues. CDR3 DNA: TGTGCCAACAGTGTTCGTTATTCACCCCTCCACTTT. Encoded protein: CANSVRYSPLHF.

A remark on this clonotype: The junction does not match germline at one end; this may be a read error. The chain recombines TRBV20-1 with TRBJ2-3; D is possibly TRBD1 (6 bases). Germline loops: CDR1 DFQATT, CDR2 SNEGSKA (reference sequence). The CDR3 extends over 14 amino acids. CDR3 residues: CSARRGQSGDTRYF. The CDR3 bases are TGCAGTGCTAGACGCGGACAGTCCGGGGATACGCGGTATTTT.

A word on this clonotype: An end of the junction does not agree with germline; a read error may underlie this. The chain combines TRBV20-1 with TRBJ2-5, with TRBD2 identical over 9 bases. The CDR3 has 15 amino acids. CDR1 DFQATT and CDR2 SNEGSKA come from the germline V gene (reference sequence). The CDR3 nucleotides read TGCAGTGCAACGACTAGCGGAAGGTGGGCAGAGACCCACTACTTC. It is translated as CSATTSGRWAETHYF.

The genes are TRBV11-2 and TRBJ2-6; the D is unclear. Germline V gene sequence: CDR1 SGHAT, CDR2 FQNNGV. The V end was cut by 0 bases, the J end by 2 bases, with 14 bases between. The CDR3 totals 18 residues. CDR3 sequence: CASSLEAGMLAGANVLTF. The CDR3 coding sequence is TGTGCCAGCAGCTTAGAAGCAGGAATGCTCGCTGGGGCCAACGTCCTGACTTTC.

A word on this clonotype: A much larger clone differs by one base, so this may be a read error. The chain employs TRBV20-1 and TRBJ2-7, with TRBD2 as a possible D gene (5 bases). Germline assignment: CDR1 DFQATT and CDR2 SNEGSKA (reference sequence). The CDR3 covers 14 residues. In DNA form, the CDR3 reads TGCAGTACTAGTGGCCCCAGCGCAGACTACGAGCAGTACTTC. It translates to CSTSGPSADYEQYF.

As to this clonotype: This may be a read error: a much more frequent sequence differs by one nucleotide. The chain combines TRBV12-3 or TRBV12-4 with TRBJ2-7; possible D gene TRBD1, 6 bases. The CDR3 is 16 amino acids. This chain's CDR3 is CASSKKQGFGGYEEYF. The CDR3 region has the DNA TGTGCCAGCAGTAAAAAGCAGGGGTTCGGTGGCTACGAGGAGTACTTC.

On this clonotype: Relative to the germline gene, one junction end is altered; a read error may explain this. The chain is built from TRBV20-1 and TRBJ1-5, with D uncertain. The CDR3 runs to 13 residues. Germline CDR1 DFQATT, CDR2 SNEGSKA (reference sequence). CDR3 protein: CSVREGGGQPQHF. The CDR3 DNA reads as TGCAGTGTTAGAGAGGGTGGCGGTCAGCCCCAGCATTTT.

This clonotype was seen ten or more times. The V call is TRBV20-1, the J call TRBJ2-1; TRBD2 matches at 8 bases. CDR1 and CDR2 from the germline V gene are DFQATT and SNEGSKA (reference sequence). J lost 6 bases, V lost 3 bases, and 7 bases had no gene match. The CDR3 is 14 amino acids. CDR3 in amino acids: CSASGTSRANEQFF. In DNA, the CDR3 is TGCAGTGCTAGCGGGACTAGTCGGGCCAATGAGCAGTTCTTC.

In regard to this clonotype: Mismatch with germline at one junction end may stem from a read error. This chain connects TRBV4-2 to TRBJ2-7; D not certain. Per the germline V gene, CDR1 is LGHNA and CDR2 is YNFKEQ. The CDR3 runs 17 residues. In DNA, the CDR3 is TGTGCCAGCAGCCAAGGGGTGGGCCGAGACACCCACTACGAGGAGTACTTC. It encodes CASSQGVGRDTHYEEYF.

Concerning this clonotype: Compared with germline, one end of the junction differs, possibly owing to a read error. The rearrangement uses TRBV11-3 and TRBJ2-3, with D maybe TRBD2 (5 bases). This CDR3 contains 16 residues. The germline gives CDR1 SGHNT, CDR2 YENEEA. The CDR3 nucleotides are TGTGCCAGCAGCTCCGAAGGCGGGCTTCCCACACATACGCAGTATTTT. It specifies CASSSEGGLPTHTQYF.

This clonotype was detected a few times. V is TRBV6-5 and J is TRBJ1-1; 7 positions match TRBD1. The CDR3 is made up of 15 amino acids. CDR1 is MNHEY, CDR2 SVGAGI, per germline. J lost 1 base, V lost 6 bases, and 8 bases had no gene match. In DNA, the CDR3 is TGTGCCAGCAGCCCAATAGGGACAGCGAACACTGAAGCTTTCTTT. Translating gives CASSPIGTANTEAFF.

As for this clonotype: A much larger clone is a single base away; this may be a read error. The CDR3 DNA sequence: TGTGCCAGCGTTGGAGAAAGGGGAAAAACTGAAGCTATCTTT. Protein product: CASVGERGKTEAIF. The V gene is TRBV5-5, the J gene TRBJ1-1, with a weak D call TRBD1 (5 bases). Germline V lookup: CDR1 SGHKS, CDR2 YYEKEE (reference sequence). CDR3 length equals 14 residues.

Concerning this clonotype itself: Sequence at one end of the junction differs from germline and may be a read error. The genes are TRBV11-2 and TRBJ2-3; D is uncertain. CDR1 and CDR2 from the germline V gene are SGHAT and FQNNGV. This CDR3 spans 17 amino acids. The CDR3 DNA reads as TGTGCCATCAGCTTAGGAATCGAACTCTCAGGCACAGATACGCAGTATTTT. Translated, it gives CAISLGIELSGTDTQYF.

This clonotype appeared a few times. A clone one base away is much larger, so this may be a read error. This chain connects TRBV11-2 to TRBJ2-3, with 10 positions matching TRBD2. This CDR3 region has 15 residues. From germline, CDR1 is SGHAT and CDR2 FQNNGV. In nucleotides, the CDR3 is TGTGCCAACAGCCCGACTAGCGGGAGCACAGATACGCAGTATTTT. Translation gives CANSPTSGSTDTQYF.

A few counts support this clonotype. The chain combines TRBV11-3 with TRBJ2-1; D is unclear. V lost 0 bases to trimming and J lost 4 bases, with 7 bases between them. The CDR3 is made up of 14 amino acids. Germline loops: CDR1 SGHNT, CDR2 YENEEA. CDR3 region: CASSLDLLYNEQFF. The CDR3 DNA is TGTGCCAGCAGCTTAGATCTCTTATACAATGAGCAGTTCTTC.

V gene TRBV29-1 combines with J gene TRBJ2-4, with TRBD2 matching 8 bases. The germline V gene has CDR1 SQVTM and CDR2 ANQGSEA. This CDR3 contains 11 residues. The CDR3 is CSVTGGNIQYF. The DNA for the CDR3 is TGCAGTGTCACGGGGGGGAACATTCAGTACTTC. Drawing the rest from reference TRBV29-1 and TRBJ2-4, the complete variable domain is SAVISQKPSRDICQRGTSLTIQCQVDSQVTMMFWYRQQPGQSLTLIATANQGSEATYESGFVIDKFPISRPNLTFSTLTVSNMSPEDSSIYLCSVTGGNIQYFGAGTRLSVL.